One T cell receptor (beta chain) is described in this entry. Its antigen is currently unknown. The CDR3 is 15 amino acids. Germline V gene sequence: CDR1 MDHEN, CDR2 SYDVKM. With V trimmed by 7 bases and J by 8 bases, 13 bases remained unmatched. This sample is part of a study of beta chain features in type 1 diabetes. The investigators reverse transcribed all of the isolated RNA, so they sequenced expressed TCRB transcripts. About 3.9 million reads on average were seen across naive, central memory and regulatory T cell samples. This table comes from immunoSEQ multiplex PCR, and its TCRdb copy is limited to in-frame clones, with some not included. The sample includes 300,000 to 400,000 clones, roughly 13% of them seen just once. General study findings and limits: A greater similarity of naive, central memory and Treg TCRB repertoires was seen among patients than among healthy donors.

The chain combines TRBV28 with TRBJ1-2, with TRBD1 identical over 10 bases. This TCR came from a man younger than 35 in good health. Source material: naive CD4+ T cells from blood. The CDR3 DNA follows: TGTGCCAGCATACCGGGACAGGGGATCTCGGTAGGCTACACCTTC. As protein: CASIPGQGISVGYTF.